Listed below are T cell receptor beta chains from one sample, sequenced in a study of breast tumors, draining lymph nodes, adjacent tissues. TCRdb reprocessed the multiplex PCR reads with MiXCR, giving one entry per CDR3 protein. The sample holds over 60,000 distinct CDR3 sequences, around two fifths seen once. Sample: breast tumor tissue. The receptor set was obtained from a female donor with breast cancer. Some clones in this sample may be carry-over from other donors' samples. The CDR3 runs from the conserved cysteine through the conserved F or W. Fields, in order: J gene, V gene, clone size, D gene, CDR3 protein, CDR3 DNA. The D gene is left open where the match is weak. Clone size appears in some rows only: once, few, many, or a class for an expanded clone.

TRBJ2-2,TRBV5-1,many,.,CASSFDRAGTGELFF,TGCGCCAGCAGCTTTGACAGGGCGGGGACCGGGGAGCTGTTTTTT
TRBJ1-2,TRBV19,many,.,CASSIKGRGYTF,TGTGCCAGTAGTATAAAGGGCAGAGGCTACACCTTC
TRBJ2-5,TRBV19,.,.,CASSIDGVIQETQYF,TGTGCCAGTAGTATAGACGGAGTGATCCAAGAGACCCAGTACTTC
TRBJ1-1,TRBV6-4,.,.,CASSDSRGLPSTEAFF,TGTGCCAGCAGTGACTCGAGGGGGTTACCGTCCACTGAAGCTTTCTTT
TRBJ2-7,TRBV7-2,many,TRBD1,CASSLQTGQKYEQYF,TGTGCCAGCAGCCTTCAGACAGGGCAGAAATACGAGCAGTACTTC
TRBJ1-5,TRBV2,many,TRBD1,CASRGDRGRGNQPQHF,TGTGCCAGCAGGGGGGACAGGGGGCGAGGGAATCAGCCCCAGCATTTT
TRBJ2-1,TRBV15,many,.,CATSRVQAAYNEQFF,TGTGCCACCAGCAGAGTCCAGGCCGCCTACAATGAGCAGTTCTTC
TRBJ2-7,TRBV5-4,many,.,CASSLESTASYEQYF,TGTGCCAGCAGCTTGGAGTCGACAGCTTCCTACGAGCAGTACTTC
TRBJ2-7,TRBV12-3/TRBV12-4,many,.,CASSFWGGGEQYF,TGTGCCAGCAGTTTCTGGGGTGGAGGCGAGCAGTACTTC
TRBJ2-3,TRBV7-2,.,.,CASSLGGPTTDTQYF,TGTGCCAGCAGCTTGGGCGGGCCCACCACAGATACGCAGTATTTT
TRBJ2-1,TRBV10-3,.,TRBD2,CAISAAGGNNERLF,TGTGCCATCAGTGCTGCGGGGGGAAACAATGAGCGGCTCTTC
TRBJ1-2,TRBV20-1,few,TRBD1,CSARGTGGGYTF,TGCAGTGCTAGAGGGACAGGGGGCGGCTACACCTTC